The clone carrying this TCR beta chain was counted a single time. The antigen is undetermined. The sample belongs to a study of cytomegalovirus exposure and HLA in healthy donors. This CDR3 contains 15 residues. V was shortened by 7 bases and J by 6 bases, with 19 bases between the two germline ends. Germline CDR1 is SNHLY and CDR2 is FYNNEI. The study ran its PCR with 60 Vbeta and 13 Jbeta primers. The repertoire was sequenced with immunoSEQ multiplex PCR; TCRdb's copy has only in-frame clones and lacks some. The sample holds some 41,000 clones; 60% to 75% are singletons and the top ten take approximately 4%. Study findings and constraints: Per a later analysis, HLA-associated TCR beta chains showed more clonal expansion than other, equally common TCR beta chains. Under in vitro conditions, three CMV-associated chains were confirmed as specific for CMV antigens.

The genes are TRBV2 and TRBJ1-5; D possibly corresponds to TRBD1 (5 bases). This clonotype was sampled from a man in his forties or fifties in good health and CMV-seronegative. Sequenced sample: PBMCs. CDR3 sequence (DNA): TGTGCCAGCACCCTGGAGGGACCCCGGGGTCAGCCCCAGCATTTT. As protein: CASTLEGPRGQPQHF.